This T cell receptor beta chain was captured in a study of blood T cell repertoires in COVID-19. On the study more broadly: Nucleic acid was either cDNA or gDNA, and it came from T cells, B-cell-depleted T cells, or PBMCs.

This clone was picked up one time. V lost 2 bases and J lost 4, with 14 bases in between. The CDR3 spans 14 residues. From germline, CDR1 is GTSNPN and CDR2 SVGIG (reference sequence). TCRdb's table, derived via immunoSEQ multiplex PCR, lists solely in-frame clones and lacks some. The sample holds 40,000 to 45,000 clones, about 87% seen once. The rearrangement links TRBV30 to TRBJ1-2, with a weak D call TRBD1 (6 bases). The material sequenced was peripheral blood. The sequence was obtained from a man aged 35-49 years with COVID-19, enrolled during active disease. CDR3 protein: CAWSSEGGFYGYTF. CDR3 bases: TGTGCCTGGAGTTCCGAAGGGGGATTCTATGGCTACACCTTC.